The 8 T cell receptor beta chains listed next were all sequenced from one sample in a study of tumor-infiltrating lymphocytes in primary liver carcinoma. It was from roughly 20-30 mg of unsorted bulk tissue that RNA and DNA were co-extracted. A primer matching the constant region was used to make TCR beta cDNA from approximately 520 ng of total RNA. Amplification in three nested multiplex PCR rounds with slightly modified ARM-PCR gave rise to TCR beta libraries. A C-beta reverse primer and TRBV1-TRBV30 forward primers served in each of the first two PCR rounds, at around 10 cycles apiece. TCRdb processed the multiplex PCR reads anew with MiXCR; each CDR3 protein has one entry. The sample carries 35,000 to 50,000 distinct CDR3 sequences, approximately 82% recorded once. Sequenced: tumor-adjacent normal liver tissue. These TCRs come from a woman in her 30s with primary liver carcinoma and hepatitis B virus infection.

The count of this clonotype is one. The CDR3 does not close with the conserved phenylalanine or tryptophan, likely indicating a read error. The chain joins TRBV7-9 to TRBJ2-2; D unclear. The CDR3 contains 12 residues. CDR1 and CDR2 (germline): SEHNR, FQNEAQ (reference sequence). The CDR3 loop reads CGSSQDTGELFL. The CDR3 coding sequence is TGTGGCAGCAGCCAAGACACCGGGGAGCTGTTTCTT.

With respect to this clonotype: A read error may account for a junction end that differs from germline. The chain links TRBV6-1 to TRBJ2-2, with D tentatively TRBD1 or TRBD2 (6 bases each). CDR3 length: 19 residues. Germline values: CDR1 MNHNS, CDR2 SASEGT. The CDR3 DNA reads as TGTCCCAGCAGTGAAACCCTTCCCGGGGGCGCCGCGAACACCGGGAAGCTCTTTTTT. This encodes CPSSETLPGGAANTGKLFF.

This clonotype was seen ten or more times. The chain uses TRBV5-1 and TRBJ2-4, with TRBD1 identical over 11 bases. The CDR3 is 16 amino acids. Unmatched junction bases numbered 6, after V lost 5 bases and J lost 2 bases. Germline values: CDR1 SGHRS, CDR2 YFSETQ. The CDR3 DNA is TGCGCCAGCAGTTCCGGGACAGGGGGGACCAAAAACATTCAGTACTTC. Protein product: CASSSGTGGTKNIQYF.

The CDR3 protein is CASNSQPGQGATGANVLTF. The CDR3 bases are TGCGCCAGCAACTCCCAACCGGGACAGGGGGCTACTGGGGCCAACGTCCTGACTTTC. The chain is built from TRBV5-1 and TRBJ2-6; 12 nucleotides match TRBD1. Germline V gene lookup returns CDR1 SGHRS and CDR2 YFSETQ. This CDR3 contains 19 residues. With 6 bases clipped from V and 2 bases from J, the junction kept 12 bases outside the gene matches.

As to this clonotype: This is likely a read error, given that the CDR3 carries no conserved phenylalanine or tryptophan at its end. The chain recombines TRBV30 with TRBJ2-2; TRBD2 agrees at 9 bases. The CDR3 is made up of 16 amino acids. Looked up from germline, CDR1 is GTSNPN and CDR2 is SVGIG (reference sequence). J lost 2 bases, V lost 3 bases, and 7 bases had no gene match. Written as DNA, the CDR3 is TGTGCCTGGAGCTGGCTAGCGGGAAGAAACACCGGGGAGCTGTTTCTT. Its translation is CAWSWLAGRNTGELFL.

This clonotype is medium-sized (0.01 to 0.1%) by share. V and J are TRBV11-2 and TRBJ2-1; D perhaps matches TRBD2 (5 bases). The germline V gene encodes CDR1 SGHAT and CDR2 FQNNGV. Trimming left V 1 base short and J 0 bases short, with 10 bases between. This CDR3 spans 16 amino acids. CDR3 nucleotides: TGTGCCAGCAGCTTAGGCGTAGGGAGCTCCTACAATGAGCAGTTCTTC. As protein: CASSLGVGSSYNEQFF. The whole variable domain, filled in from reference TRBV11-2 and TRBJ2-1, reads EAGVAQSPRYKIIEKRQSVAFWCNPISGHATLYWYQQILGQGPKLLIQFQNNGVVDDSQLPKDRFSAERLKGVDSTLKIQPAKLEDSAVYLCASSLGVGSSYNEQFFGPGTRLTVL.

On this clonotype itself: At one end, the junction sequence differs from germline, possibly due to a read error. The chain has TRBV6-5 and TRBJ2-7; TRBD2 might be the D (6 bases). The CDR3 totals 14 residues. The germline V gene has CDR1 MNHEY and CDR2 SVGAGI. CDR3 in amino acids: CSRSYGGVPYEQYF. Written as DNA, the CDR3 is TGTTCCAGGAGCTACGGGGGAGTACCCTACGAGCAGTACTTC.

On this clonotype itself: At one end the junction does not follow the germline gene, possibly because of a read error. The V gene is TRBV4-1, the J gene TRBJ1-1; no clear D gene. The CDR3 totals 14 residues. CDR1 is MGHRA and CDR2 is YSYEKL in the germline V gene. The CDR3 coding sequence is TGCGCAAGCAGCCCCGGACGCTCGAACGTTGAAGCTTTCTTT. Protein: CASSPGRSNVEAFF.